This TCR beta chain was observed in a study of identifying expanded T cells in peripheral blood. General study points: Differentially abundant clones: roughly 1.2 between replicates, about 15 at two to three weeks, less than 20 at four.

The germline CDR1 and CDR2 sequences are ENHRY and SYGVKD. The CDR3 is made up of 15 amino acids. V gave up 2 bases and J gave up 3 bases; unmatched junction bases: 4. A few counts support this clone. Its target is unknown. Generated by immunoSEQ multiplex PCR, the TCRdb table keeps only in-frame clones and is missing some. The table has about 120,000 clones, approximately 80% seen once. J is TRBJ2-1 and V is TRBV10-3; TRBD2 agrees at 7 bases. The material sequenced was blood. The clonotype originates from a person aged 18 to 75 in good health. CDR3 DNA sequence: TGTGCCATCAGTGAGGTCCAGCGGGGCTACAATGAGCAGTTCTTC. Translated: CAISEVQRGYNEQFF.